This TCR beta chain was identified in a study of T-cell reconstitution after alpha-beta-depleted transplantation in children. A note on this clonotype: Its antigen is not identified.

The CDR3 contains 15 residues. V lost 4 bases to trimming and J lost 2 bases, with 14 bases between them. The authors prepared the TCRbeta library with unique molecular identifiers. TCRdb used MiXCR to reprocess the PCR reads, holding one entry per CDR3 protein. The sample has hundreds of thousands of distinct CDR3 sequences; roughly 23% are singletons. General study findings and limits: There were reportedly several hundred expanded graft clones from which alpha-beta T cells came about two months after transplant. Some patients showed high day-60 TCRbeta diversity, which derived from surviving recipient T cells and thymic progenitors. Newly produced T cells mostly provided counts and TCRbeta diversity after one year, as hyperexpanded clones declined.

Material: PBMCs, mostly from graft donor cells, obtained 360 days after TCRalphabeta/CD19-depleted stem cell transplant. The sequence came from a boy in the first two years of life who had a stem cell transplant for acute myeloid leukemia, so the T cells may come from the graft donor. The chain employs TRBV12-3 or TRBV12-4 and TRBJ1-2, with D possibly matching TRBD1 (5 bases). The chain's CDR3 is CASSSRGPINYGYTF. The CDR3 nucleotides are TGTGCCAGCAGTTCCCGGGGACCGATAAACTATGGCTACACCTTC.